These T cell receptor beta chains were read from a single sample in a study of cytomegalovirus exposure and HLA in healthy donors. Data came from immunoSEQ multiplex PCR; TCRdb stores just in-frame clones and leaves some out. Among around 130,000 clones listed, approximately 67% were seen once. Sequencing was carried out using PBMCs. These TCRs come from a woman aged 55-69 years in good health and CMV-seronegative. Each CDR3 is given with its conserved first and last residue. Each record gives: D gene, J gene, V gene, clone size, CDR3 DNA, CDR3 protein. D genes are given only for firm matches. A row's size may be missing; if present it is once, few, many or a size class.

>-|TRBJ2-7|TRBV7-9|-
TGTGCCAGCAGCTTAGCAACAGGTAAAGGCGAGCAGTACTTC
CASSLATGKGEQYF
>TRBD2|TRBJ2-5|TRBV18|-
TGTGCCAGCTCAACCGGACTAGCGGGAGAAGTGACCCAGTACTTC
CASSTGLAGEVTQYF
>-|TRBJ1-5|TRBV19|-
TGTGCCAGTAGTGTCAGGAATAGCAATCAGCCCCAGCATTTT
CASSVRNSNQPQHF
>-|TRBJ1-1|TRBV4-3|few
TGCGCCAGCAGCCAAGCGATGGCCACTGAAGCTTTCTTT
CASSQAMATEAFF
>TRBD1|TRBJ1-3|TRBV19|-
TGTGCCAGTAGCCCGCCGGGACAGGCAAACACCATATATTTT
CASSPPGQANTIYF
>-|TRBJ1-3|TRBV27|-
TGTGCCAGCAGTTTCCGTCTCGGAAACACCATATATTTT
CASSFRLGNTIYF
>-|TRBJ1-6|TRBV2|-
TGTGCCAGCAGTGGTAGGGAGGTGTACAATAATTCACCCCTCCACTTT
CASSGREVYNNSPLHF
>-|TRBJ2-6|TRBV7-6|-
TGTGCCAGCAGCTTAACAGGGTTGACCAACGTCCTGACTTTC
CASSLTGLTNVLTF
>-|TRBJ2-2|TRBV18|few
TGTGCCAGCTCACCTACTCCGAACACCGGGGAGCTGTTTTTT
CASSPTPNTGELFF
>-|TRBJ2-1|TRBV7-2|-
TGTGCCAGCAGCTTAGAGGGGACTCTATACAATGAGCAGTTCTTC
CASSLEGTLYNEQFF
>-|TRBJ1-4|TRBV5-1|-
TGCGCCAGCAGCTTTCGGGGTGAGGAAAAACTGTTTTTT
CASSFRGEEKLFF
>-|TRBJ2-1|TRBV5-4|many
TGTGCCAGCAGCTTAGGCGGGGACCACAATGAGCAGTTCTTC
CASSLGGDHNEQFF
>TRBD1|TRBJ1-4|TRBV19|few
TGTGCCACCCGACTCGAGGGGGCCGTGGCTAATGAAAAACTGTTTTTT
CATRLEGAVANEKLFF
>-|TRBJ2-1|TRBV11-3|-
TGTGCCAGCAGCTTAGATAGCAGTAATGAGCAGTTCTTC
CASSLDSSNEQFF
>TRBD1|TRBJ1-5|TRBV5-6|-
TGTGCCAGCAGCCGTCGGGACAGGGGGGACAATCAGCCCCAGCATTTT
CASSRRDRGDNQPQHF
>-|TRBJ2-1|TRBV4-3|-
TGCGCCAGCAGCTGGAGGGCTAGCTCCAATGAGCAGTTCTTC
CASSWRASSNEQFF
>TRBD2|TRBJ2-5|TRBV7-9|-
TGTGCCAGCAGCTCTTCACTAGCGGGGGAGCAAGAGACCCAGTACTTC
CASSSSLAGEQETQYF
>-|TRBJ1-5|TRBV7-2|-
TGTGCCAGCAGCGAGAGGGTAGGAAATCAGCCCCAGCATTTT
CASSERVGNQPQHF
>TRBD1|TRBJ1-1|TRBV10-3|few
TGTGCCATCAGTAAGGGACAGGAGAACACTGAAGCTTTCTTT
CAISKGQENTEAFF
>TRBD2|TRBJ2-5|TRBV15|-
TGTGCCACCAGCAGAGAACTAGCGGGAGTGCTTGAGCAGTACTTC
CATSRELAGVLEQYF
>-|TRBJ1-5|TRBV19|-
TGTGCCAGTAGTATAAGAGGGTGGGGAAGCAATCAGCCCCAGCATTTT
CASSIRGWGSNQPQHF
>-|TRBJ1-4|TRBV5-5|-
TGTGCCAGCAGCTTGGGCAGGAGGGTGGGTGAAAAACTGTTTTTT
CASSLGRRVGEKLFF
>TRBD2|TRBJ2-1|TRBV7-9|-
TGTGCCAGCAGCCCAGTCCCCCTAATAGCGGGGGATAACAATGAGCAGTTCTTC
CASSPVPLIAGDNNEQFF
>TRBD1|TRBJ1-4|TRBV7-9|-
TGTGCCAGCAGCGAGACAGGGGGATATGAAAAACTGTTTTTT
CASSETGGYEKLFF
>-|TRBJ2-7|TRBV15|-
TGTGCCACCAGCGTCGGGCGGGGAGGCTACGAGCAGTACTTC
CATSVGRGGYEQYF
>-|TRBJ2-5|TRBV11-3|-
TGTGCCAGCAGCTTAGGGTCTCGAGGCCAAGAGACCCAGTACTTC
CASSLGSRGQETQYF
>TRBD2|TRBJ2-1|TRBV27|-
TGTGCCAGCAGCCCAATCGGGGGGGGAAGCTCCTACAATGAGCAGTTCTTC
CASSPIGGGSSYNEQFF